The 23 T cell receptor beta chains presented below share a single source sample, sequenced in a study of naive and memory T cell subsets. Treatment described: skin biopsy from PPD injection site in Mantoux-positive individual. The library had UMIs added by 3' ligation of an oligonucleotide to TCR cDNA. Four PCR rounds used nested alpha and beta constant region primers plus the SP2 primer. MiXCR, run by TCRdb on the UMI-ligation and nested PCR reads, gives a single entry per CDR3 protein. Among about 37,000 distinct CDR3 sequences listed, 8% to 13% were seen once. Sample: skin, taken from a tuberculin skin test site. All receptors derive from an adult in good health.

In this sample, this clonotype turned up a few times. Written as DNA, the CDR3 is TGTGCCAGCAGGACCCCGGACGGCTACGAGCAGTACTTC. Protein sequence: CASRTPDGYEQYF. This chain joins TRBV6-1 and TRBJ2-7; D is unclear. This CDR3 region has 13 residues. The V gene lost 6 bases and the J gene lost 3 bases, with 12 bases spanning the gap. The germline gives CDR1 MNHNS, CDR2 SASEGT.

This clonotype was observed at least ten times. The chain employs TRBV2 and TRBJ2-1, with a weak D call TRBD2 (5 bases). The V gene lost 2 bases and the J gene lost 9 bases, with 8 bases spanning the gap. Looked up from germline, CDR1 is SNHLY and CDR2 is FYNNEI. The CDR3 length is 12 residues. CDR3 DNA sequence: TGTGCCAGCAGTGAACAAGCGGTTGAGCAGTTCTTC. Its translation: CASSEQAVEQFF.

In this sample, this clonotype turned up many times. The CDR3, as DNA: TGTGCCAGCAGTGACGGGGGGGCCACAGATACGCAGTATTTT. Translation: CASSDGGATDTQYF. This chain links TRBV6-4 with TRBJ2-3; maybe TRBD2 (7 bases). Germline CDR1 reads MRHNA; CDR2 reads SNTAGT. The CDR3 has 14 amino acids. Trimming left V 2 bases short and J 2 bases short, with 8 bases between.

The chain is built from TRBV7-9 and TRBJ1-6; D possibly corresponds to TRBD1 (6 bases). Between the trimmed V and J ends, which lost 2 bases and 0 bases, there was a span of 8 bases. Germline-derived CDR1 and CDR2 are SEHNR and FQNEAQ (reference sequence). The CDR3 is made up of 16 amino acids. This chain's CDR3 is CASSLQGSSYNSPLHF. The CDR3, as DNA: TGTGCCAGCAGCTTACAGGGGAGCTCCTATAATTCACCCCTCCACTTT.

Many counts were recorded for this clonotype. V is TRBV4-1 and J is TRBJ2-3; D gene uncertain. This CDR3 region has 15 residues. V was cut by 1 base and J by 2 bases, with 10 bases left in between. Germline assignment: CDR1 MGHRA and CDR2 YSYEKL. CDR3 coding DNA: TGCGCCAGCAGCCAAGTTCTAGGGCCCACAGATACGCAGTATTTT. Amino acid sequence: CASSQVLGPTDTQYF.

The J gene is TRBJ1-4, the V gene TRBV6-6; 12 nucleotides line up with TRBD1. The CDR3 runs 17 residues. Germline V lookup: CDR1 MNHNY, CDR2 SVGAGI (reference sequence). The J segment lost 1 base and the V segment lost 5 bases, leaving 5 bases of the junction unmatched. The CDR3 sequence is CASSERDRGLTNEKLFF. The CDR3 DNA reads as TGTGCCAGCAGTGAGCGGGACAGGGGGCTAACTAATGAAAAACTGTTTTTT.

This clonotype has at least ten counts. This rearrangement joins TRBV5-1 to TRBJ2-4; 7 positions agree with TRBD1. Losses at the gene ends were 4 bases for V and 5 bases for J; bases not matched to a gene: 3. CDR3 size: 13 residues. The germline V gene encodes CDR1 SGHRS and CDR2 YFSETQ. CDR3 in DNA: TGCGCCAGCAGCGAGGGGGCAGAAAACATTCAGTACTTC. Its protein product is CASSEGAENIQYF. Combining the CDR3 with reference TRBV5-1 and TRBJ2-4 gives the whole variable domain KAGVTQTPRYLIKTRGQQVTLSCSPISGHRSVSWYQQTPGQGLQFLFEYFSETQRNKGNFPGRFSGRQFSNSRSEMNVSTLELGDSALYLCASSEGAENIQYFGAGTRLSVL.

This sequence joins TRBV5-1 and TRBJ2-3, with D unresolved. The CDR3 loop spans 15 amino acids. Germline V CDR1 and CDR2: SGHRS, YFSETQ. Trimming removed 4 bases at V and 0 bases at J, with 12 bases between. CDR3 nucleotide sequence: TGCGCCAGCAGCACCGAGGCTATAAGCACAGATACGCAGTATTTT. Its protein is CASSTEAISTDTQYF.

This chain links TRBV20-1 with TRBJ2-3; maybe TRBD2 (6 bases). V lost 5 bases to trimming and J lost 4 bases, with 22 bases between them. CDR1 and CDR2 from the germline V gene are DFQATT and SNEGSKA (reference sequence). The CDR3 is 16 residues long. The CDR3, as DNA: TGCAGTGCTCCCCGTCGTTTTGGCGGGATTGCAGATACGCAGTATTTT. Residues: CSAPRRFGGIADTQYF.

This clonotype was detected many times. The chain carries TRBV14 and TRBJ1-1; no definite D call. V was pared by 4 bases and J by 8 bases, with 11 bases between. This CDR3 comprises 12 residues. Germline lookup yields CDR1 SGHDN and CDR2 FVKESK. In DNA form, the CDR3 reads TGTGCCAGCAGCCTCGGGTCTCGAGAAGCTTTCTTT. Encoded protein: CASSLGSREAFF.

This clonotype was seen repeatedly, ten times or more. This chain links TRBV6-5 with TRBJ1-2; 8 bases line up with TRBD1. In germline, CDR1 is MNHEY, CDR2 SVGAGI. The CDR3 covers 13 residues. J was trimmed by 8 bases and V by 2 bases; bases with no gene match: 4. This chain's CDR3 is CASSYQGALGYTF. In DNA, the CDR3 is TGTGCCAGCAGTTACCAGGGGGCTTTAGGCTACACCTTC.

This clonotype showed up many times. The chain uses TRBV7-3 and TRBJ2-1; a weak D match, TRBD1 (6 bases). In germline, CDR1 is SGHTA, CDR2 FQGTGA. The CDR3 totals 14 residues. Trimming took 2 bases from V and 6 from J, leaving 11 bases between them. The CDR3, as DNA: TGTGCCAGCAGCTTACAAACAGGGTTCAATGAGCAGTTCTTC. Translated: CASSLQTGFNEQFF.

This clonotype was detected only a few times. This chain joins TRBV7-4 and TRBJ2-3; D not certain. V lost 5 bases and J lost 2, with 20 bases in between. The germline V gene has CDR1 SGHVT and CDR2 SQSDAQ. The CDR3 sequence is 17 residues long. The CDR3 loop is CASSRIVNGTYTDTQYF. CDR3 sequence (DNA): TGTGCCAGCAGCCGAATCGTTAATGGAACCTACACAGATACGCAGTATTTT.

This clonotype was seen only a few times. This chain uses TRBV7-9 with TRBJ1-4; D is unclear. CDR1 is SEHNR and CDR2 is FQNEAQ in the germline V gene (reference sequence). Trimming left V 4 bases short and J 8 bases short, with 11 bases between. CDR3 length: 13 amino acids. This chain's CDR3 is CASSSPRTEKLFF. The CDR3 DNA reads as TGTGCCAGCAGCTCCCCCCGGACCGAAAAACTGTTTTTT.

This clonotype was counted a few times. J is TRBJ1-2 and V is TRBV4-1; 7 nucleotides line up with TRBD1. CDR3 length: 18 amino acids. The germline V gene has CDR1 MGHRA and CDR2 YSYEKL. V lost 1 base and J lost 2; bases outside the gene matches: 13. CDR3 DNA: TGCGCCAGCAGCCAAGTATCGAGTAGTCGGGGACAGAACTATGGCTACACCTTC. Its protein product is CASSQVSSSRGQNYGYTF.

This clonotype was observed at least ten times. This CDR3 reads CASSLRQGSTEAFF. The CDR3 DNA reads TGTGCCAGCAGCTTAAGACAGGGGAGCACTGAAGCTTTCTTT. The gene calls are TRBV7-3 and TRBJ1-1; 8 positions match TRBD1. The germline V gene encodes CDR1 SGHTA and CDR2 FQGTGA. CDR3 size: 14 residues. The J segment lost 4 bases and the V segment lost 1 base, leaving 2 bases of the junction unmatched.

The rearrangement links TRBV11-2 to TRBJ2-1, with 10 bases that match TRBD2. In germline, CDR1 is SGHAT, CDR2 FQNNGV. The CDR3 length is 15 residues. V gave up 3 bases and J gave up 8 bases; unmatched junction bases: 7. CDR3 bases: TGTGCCAGCAGCTTTAGCGGGGGGACTTTCGATGAGCAGTTCTTC. It translates to CASSFSGGTFDEQFF. Combining the CDR3 with reference TRBV11-2 and TRBJ2-1 gives the whole variable domain EAGVAQSPRYKIIEKRQSVAFWCNPISGHATLYWYQQILGQGPKLLIQFQNNGVVDDSQLPKDRFSAERLKGVDSTLKIQPAKLEDSAVYLCASSFSGGTFDEQFFGPGTRLTVL.

This CDR3 reads CASSREAYNEQFF. CDR3 bases: TGTGCCAGCAGCAGGGAAGCCTACAATGAGCAGTTCTTC. V usage is TRBV5-4 and J usage is TRBJ2-1; D is unclear. Between the trimmed V and J ends, which lost 4 bases and 2 bases, there was a span of 7 bases. This CDR3 region has 13 residues. Per the germline V gene, CDR1 is SGHNT and CDR2 is YYREEE (reference sequence).

The sample holds many counts of this clonotype. This chain uses TRBV7-9 with TRBJ2-7, with 10 bases that match TRBD2. This CDR3 is built from 13 residues. The V gene's germline CDR1 is SEHNR and CDR2 FQNEAQ (reference sequence). With V trimmed by 6 bases and J by 6 bases, 5 bases remained unmatched. CDR3 bases: TGTGCCAGCAGGGCCGGGACTAGCGCCGAGCAGTACTTC. It translates to CASRAGTSAEQYF.

This clonotype occurred many times. V usage is TRBV6-5 and J usage is TRBJ2-5, with D possibly being TRBD2 (6 bases). CDR1 MNHEY and CDR2 SVGAGI come from the germline V gene. Trimming cost V 4 bases and J 0 bases, with 12 bases left between them. The CDR3 consists of 15 residues. This CDR3 is CASSSRRGYQETQYF. For the CDR3, the DNA is TGTGCCAGCAGTTCACGACGGGGGTACCAAGAGACCCAGTACTTC.

V is TRBV28 and J is TRBJ2-2, with 7 bases identical to TRBD2. Germline V gene data show CDR1 as MDHEN and CDR2 as SYDVKM. With V trimmed by 5 bases and J by 5 bases, 17 bases remained unmatched. This CDR3 has 18 residues. The CDR3, as DNA: TGTGCCAGCAGTGGGGGGGGGGTCACAACCCCGGGAACCGGGGAGCTGTTTTTT. Amino acid sequence: CASSGGGVTTPGTGELFF.

The chain recombines TRBV29-1 with TRBJ2-1, with a tentative D call TRBD2 (6 bases). CDR1 is SQVTM and CDR2 is ANQGSEA in the germline V gene. Trimming removed 6 bases at V and 5 bases at J, with 20 bases between. The CDR3 covers 15 residues. The CDR3 protein is CSVGRSGTPDNEQFF. The CDR3 DNA reads TGCAGCGTGGGTAGGTCCGGGACTCCCGACAATGAGCAGTTCTTC.

This clonotype was detected only a few times. The chain links TRBV24-1 to TRBJ2-1; D perhaps matches TRBD1 (5 bases). V was cut by 5 bases and J by 5 bases, with 12 bases left in between. Germline V CDR1 and CDR2: KGHDR, SFDVKD. There are 14 residues in the CDR3. The CDR3 protein is CATSGAGSHNEQFF. The CDR3 DNA reads TGTGCCACCAGTGGGGCAGGGTCGCACAATGAGCAGTTCTTC.